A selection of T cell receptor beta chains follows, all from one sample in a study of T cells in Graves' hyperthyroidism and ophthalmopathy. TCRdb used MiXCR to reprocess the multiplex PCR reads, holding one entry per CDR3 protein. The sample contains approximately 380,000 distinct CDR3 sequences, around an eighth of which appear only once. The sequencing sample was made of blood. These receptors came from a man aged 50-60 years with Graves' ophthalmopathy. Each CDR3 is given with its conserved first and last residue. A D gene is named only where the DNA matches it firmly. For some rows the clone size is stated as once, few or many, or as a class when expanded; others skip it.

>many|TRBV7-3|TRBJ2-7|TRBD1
CASSLWTGGEQYF
TGTGCCAGCAGCTTATGGACAGGGGGCGAGCAGTACTTC
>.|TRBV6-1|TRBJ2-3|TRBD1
CATSSTGTGKTPTQYF
TGTGCCACCTCCTCTACCGGGACAGGGAAAACCCCTACGCAGTATTTT
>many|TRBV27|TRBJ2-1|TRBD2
CASGGTSNSYNEQFF
TGTGCCAGCGGTGGGACTAGCAATTCCTACAATGAGCAGTTCTTC
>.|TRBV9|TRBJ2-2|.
CASSGTVSTGELFF
TGTGCCAGCAGCGGGACAGTCTCGACCGGGGAGCTGTTTTTT
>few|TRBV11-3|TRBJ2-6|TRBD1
CASSLGQGAPSGANVLTF
TGTGCCAGCAGCTTAGGACAGGGGGCCCCCTCTGGGGCCAACGTCCTGACTTTC
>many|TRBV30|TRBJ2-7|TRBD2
CAWSVGSGKHEQYF
TGTGCCTGGAGTGTGGGTAGCGGGAAACACGAGCAGTACTTC
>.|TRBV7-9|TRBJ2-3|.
CASSPTGGADTQYF
TGTGCCAGCAGCCCCACCGGGGGTGCAGATACGCAGTATTTT
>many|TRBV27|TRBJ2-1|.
CASSWGLFNEQFF
TGTGCCAGCAGTTGGGGACTTTTCAATGAGCAGTTCTTC
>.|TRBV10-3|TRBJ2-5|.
CATHSQETQYF
TGTGCCACTCACTCCCAAGAGACCCAGTACTTC
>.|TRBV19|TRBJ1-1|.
CASSIQAMNTEAFF
TGTGCCAGTAGTATTCAGGCCATGAACACTGAAGCTTTCTTT
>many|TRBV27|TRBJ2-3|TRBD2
CASSLRSSTSGGTDTQYF
TGTGCCAGCAGTTTACGCTCCTCGACTAGCGGTGGCACAGATACGCAGTATTTT
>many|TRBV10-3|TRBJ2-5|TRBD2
CAISDIISGRETQYF
TGTGCCATCAGTGATATTATAAGCGGGAGAGAGACCCAGTACTTC
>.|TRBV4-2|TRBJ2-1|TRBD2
CASSREREGREQFF
TGTGCCAGCAGCCGGGAGCGGGAGGGCCGTGAGCAGTTCTTC
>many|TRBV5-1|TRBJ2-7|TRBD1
CASNPTGTGDGEQYF
TGCGCCAGCAACCCAACCGGGACAGGGGATGGGGAGCAGTACTTC
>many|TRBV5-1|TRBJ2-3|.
CASGLRASSADTQYF
TGCGCCAGCGGCCTTAGGGCTAGCAGCGCAGATACGCAGTATTTT
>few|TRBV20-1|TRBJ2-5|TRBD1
CSAALQGQETQYF
TGCAGTGCTGCTCTACAGGGGCAAGAGACCCAGTACTTC
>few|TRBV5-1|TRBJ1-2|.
CASSSTGTNYGYTF
TGCGCCAGCAGCTCCACAGGGACTAACTATGGCTACACCTTC
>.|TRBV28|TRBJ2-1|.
CASGRTESSYNEQFF
TGTGCCAGCGGCCGGACGGAAAGCTCCTACAATGAGCAGTTCTTC
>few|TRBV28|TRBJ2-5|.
CASSLSVRAAGIQETQYF
TGTGCCAGCAGTTTATCTGTGCGAGCGGCGGGGATCCAAGAGACCCAGTACTTC
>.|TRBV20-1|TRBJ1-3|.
CSAPGQAKGNTIYF
TGCAGTGCCCCAGGCCAAGCGAAAGGAAACACCATATATTTT
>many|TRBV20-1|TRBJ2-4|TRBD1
CSAPVGTGGRMIAKNIQYF
TGCAGTGCCCCAGTCGGGACAGGGGGCAGGATGATAGCCAAAAACATTCAGTACTTC
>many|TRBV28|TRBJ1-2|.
CASRSTGNSYGYTF
TGTGCCAGCAGATCAACAGGGAACAGCTATGGCTACACCTTC
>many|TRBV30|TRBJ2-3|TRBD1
CAWSKNQGVTDTQYF
TGTGCCTGGAGTAAAAACCAGGGGGTCACAGATACGCAGTATTTT
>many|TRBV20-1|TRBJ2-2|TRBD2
CSATQREAAGELFF
TGCAGTGCTACTCAGCGGGAGGCGGCCGGGGAGCTGTTTTTT
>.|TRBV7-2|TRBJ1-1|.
CASSLDWGSVEAFF
TGTGCCAGCAGCTTAGACTGGGGGTCGGTTGAAGCTTTCTTT
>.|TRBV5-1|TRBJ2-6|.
CASSLAMGSGANVLTF
TGCGCCAGCAGCTTGGCGATGGGGTCTGGGGCCAACGTCCTGACTTTC
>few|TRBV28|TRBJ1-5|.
CASSTIIDTQHF
TGTGCCAGCAGTACGATAATAGATACGCAGCATTTT
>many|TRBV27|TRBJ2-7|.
CASSFILAVSSYEQYF
TGTGCCAGCAGTTTTATTTTAGCGGTCTCCTCCTACGAGCAGTACTTC
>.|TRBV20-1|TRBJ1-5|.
CSARRGFGADNQPQHF
TGCAGTGCTAGACGGGGCTTCGGAGCCGACAATCAGCCCCAGCATTTT
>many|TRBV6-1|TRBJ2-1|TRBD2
CASKFVAGPNEQFF
TGTGCCAGCAAGTTTGTAGCGGGGCCTAATGAGCAGTTCTTC
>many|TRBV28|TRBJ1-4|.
CASSSRQTNEKLFF
TGTGCCAGCAGCTCCCGACAGACAAATGAAAAACTGTTTTTT
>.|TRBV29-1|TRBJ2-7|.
CSGLGGRGYEQYF
TGCAGCGGACTGGGGGGGCGAGGGTACGAGCAGTACTTC
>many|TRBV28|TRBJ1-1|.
CASSETGANTEAFF
TGTGCCAGCAGTGAGACAGGAGCGAACACTGAAGCTTTCTTT
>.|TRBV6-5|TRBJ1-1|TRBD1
CASSLRTQGGNTEAFF
TGTGCCAGCAGTTTACGAACCCAGGGGGGGAACACTGAAGCTTTCTTT
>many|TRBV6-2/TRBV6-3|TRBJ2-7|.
CASSSRRETYEQYF
TGTGCCAGCAGTTCCCGGAGGGAGACTTACGAGCAGTACTTC
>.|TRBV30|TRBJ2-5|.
CAWMRVGETQYF
TGTGCCTGGATGAGGGTGGGGGAGACCCAGTACTTC
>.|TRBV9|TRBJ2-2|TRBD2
CASSVVPRSGGNTGELFF
TGTGCCAGCAGCGTAGTTCCTCGGTCGGGAGGGAACACCGGGGAGCTGTTTTTT
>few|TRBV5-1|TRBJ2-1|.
CASSLGLGTYNEQFF
TGCGCCAGCAGCTTGGGACTAGGGACCTACAATGAGCAGTTCTTC
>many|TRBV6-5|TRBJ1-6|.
CASSYQRDSPLHF
TGTGCCAGCAGTTACCAACGGGATTCACCCCTCCACTTT
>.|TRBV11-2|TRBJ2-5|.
CASSLDRGSGTQYF
TGTGCCAGCAGCTTAGATCGGGGTTCAGGGACCCAGTACTTC
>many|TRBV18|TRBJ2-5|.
CASSPPNSQETQYF
TGTGCCAGCTCACCACCGAACAGTCAAGAGACCCAGTACTTC
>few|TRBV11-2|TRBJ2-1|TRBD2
CASSSQKRTSGSFHNEQFF
TGTGCCAGCAGCTCTCAAAAAAGGACTAGCGGGAGTTTCCACAATGAGCAGTTCTTC
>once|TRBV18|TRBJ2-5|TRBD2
CASSPLSGGSPEAQYF
TGTGCCAGCTCACCTCTAAGCGGGGGAAGCCCAGAGGCCCAGTACTTC
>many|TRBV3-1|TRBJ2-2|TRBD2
CASSPPGTRGTGELFF
TGTGCCAGCAGCCCGCCCGGGACTAGGGGGACCGGGGAGCTGTTTTTT
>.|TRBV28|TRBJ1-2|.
CGTFNYGYTF
TGTGGCACTTTTAACTATGGCTACACCTTC
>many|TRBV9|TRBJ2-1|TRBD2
CASRRMGEAGLRDNEQFF
TGTGCCAGCAGGCGGATGGGGGAAGCGGGACTCCGAGACAATGAGCAGTTCTTC
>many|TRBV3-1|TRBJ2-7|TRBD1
CASSQATGQSYEQYF
TGTGCCAGCAGCCAGGCTACGGGACAGAGCTACGAGCAGTACTTC